A single T cell receptor beta chain is shown here with its context. Its target is not known. The sample originates from a study of response to subunit inactivated influenza vaccine. TCRdb re-analysed the RT-PCR reads in MiXCR, keeping a single row per CDR3 protein. The data contain about 520,000 distinct CDR3 sequences, approximately 7.8% of them singletons. Findings and limits, study-wide: Few new T cells, the authors suggested, are recruited by each seasonal influenza vaccination.

The sequence was obtained from a man aged 45 to 70 who received an inactivated influenza vaccine. The source material was PBMCs from blood, sampled around 25 months after vaccination.

CDR3 protein: CAITPVPRYGYTF. CDR3 nucleotides: TGTGCCATCACCCCCGTCCCCAGATATGGCTACACCTTC. The rearrangement joins TRBV10-3 to TRBJ1-2; unclear D gene. Trimming left V 7 bases short and J 5 bases short, with 14 bases between. Germline V gives CDR1 ENHRY, CDR2 SYGVKD. The CDR3 totals 13 residues.